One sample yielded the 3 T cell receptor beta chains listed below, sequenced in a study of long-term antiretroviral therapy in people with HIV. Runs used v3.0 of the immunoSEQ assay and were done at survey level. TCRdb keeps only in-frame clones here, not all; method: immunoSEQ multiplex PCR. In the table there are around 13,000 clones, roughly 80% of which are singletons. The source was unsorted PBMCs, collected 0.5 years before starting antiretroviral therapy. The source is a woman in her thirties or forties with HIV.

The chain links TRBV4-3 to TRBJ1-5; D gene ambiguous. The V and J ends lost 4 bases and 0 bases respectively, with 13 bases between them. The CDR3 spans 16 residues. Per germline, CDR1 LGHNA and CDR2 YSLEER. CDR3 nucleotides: TGCGCCAGCAGCCCCCAGTGGAGAGGTAGCAATCAGCCCCAGCATTTT. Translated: CASSPQWRGSNQPQHF.

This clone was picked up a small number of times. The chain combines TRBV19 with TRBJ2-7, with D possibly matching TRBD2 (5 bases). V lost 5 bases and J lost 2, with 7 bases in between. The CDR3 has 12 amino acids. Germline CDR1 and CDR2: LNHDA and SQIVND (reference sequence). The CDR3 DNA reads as TGTGCCAGTAGTTCCGGGGCCTACGAGCAGTACTTC. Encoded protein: CASSSGAYEQYF.

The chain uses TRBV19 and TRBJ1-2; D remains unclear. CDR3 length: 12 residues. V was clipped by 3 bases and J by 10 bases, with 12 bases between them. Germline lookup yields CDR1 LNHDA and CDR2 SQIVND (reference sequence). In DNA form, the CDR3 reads TGTGCCAGTAGTATGGAGGGCATTTCCTACACCTTC. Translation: CASSMEGISYTF.